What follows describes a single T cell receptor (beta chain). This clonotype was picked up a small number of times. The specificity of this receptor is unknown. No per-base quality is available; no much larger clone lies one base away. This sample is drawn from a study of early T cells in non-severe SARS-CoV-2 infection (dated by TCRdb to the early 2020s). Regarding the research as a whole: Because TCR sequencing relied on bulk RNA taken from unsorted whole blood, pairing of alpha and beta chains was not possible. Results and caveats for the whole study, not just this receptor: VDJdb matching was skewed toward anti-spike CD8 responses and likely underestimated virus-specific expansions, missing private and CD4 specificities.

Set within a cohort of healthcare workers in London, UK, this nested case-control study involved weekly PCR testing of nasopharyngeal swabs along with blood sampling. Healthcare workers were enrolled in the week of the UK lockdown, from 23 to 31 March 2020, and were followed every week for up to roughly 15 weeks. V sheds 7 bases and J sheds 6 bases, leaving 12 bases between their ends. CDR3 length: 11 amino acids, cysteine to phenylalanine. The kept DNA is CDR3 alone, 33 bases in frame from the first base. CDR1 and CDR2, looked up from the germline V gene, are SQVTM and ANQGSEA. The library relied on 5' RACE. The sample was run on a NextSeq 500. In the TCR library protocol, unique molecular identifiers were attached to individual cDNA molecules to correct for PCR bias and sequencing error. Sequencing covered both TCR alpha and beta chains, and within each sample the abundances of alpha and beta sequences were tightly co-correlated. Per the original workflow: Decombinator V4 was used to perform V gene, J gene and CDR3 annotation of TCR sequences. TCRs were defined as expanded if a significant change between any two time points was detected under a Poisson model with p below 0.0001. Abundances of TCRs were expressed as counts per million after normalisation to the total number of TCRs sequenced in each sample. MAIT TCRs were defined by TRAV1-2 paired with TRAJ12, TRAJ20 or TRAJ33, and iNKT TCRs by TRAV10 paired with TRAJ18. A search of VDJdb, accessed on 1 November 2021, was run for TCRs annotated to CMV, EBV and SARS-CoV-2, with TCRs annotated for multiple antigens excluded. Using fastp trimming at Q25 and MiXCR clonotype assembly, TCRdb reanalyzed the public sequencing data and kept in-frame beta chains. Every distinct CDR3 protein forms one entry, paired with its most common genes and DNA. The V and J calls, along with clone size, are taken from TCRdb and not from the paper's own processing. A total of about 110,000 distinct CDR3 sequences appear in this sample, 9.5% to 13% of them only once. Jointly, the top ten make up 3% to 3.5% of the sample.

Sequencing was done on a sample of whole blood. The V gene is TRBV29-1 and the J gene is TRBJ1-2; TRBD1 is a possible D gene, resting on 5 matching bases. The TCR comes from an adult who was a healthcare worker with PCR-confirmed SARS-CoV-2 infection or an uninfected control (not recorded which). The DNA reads TGCAGCGCCAGTAAGGGGAATGGCTACACCTTC. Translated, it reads CSASKGNGYTF.